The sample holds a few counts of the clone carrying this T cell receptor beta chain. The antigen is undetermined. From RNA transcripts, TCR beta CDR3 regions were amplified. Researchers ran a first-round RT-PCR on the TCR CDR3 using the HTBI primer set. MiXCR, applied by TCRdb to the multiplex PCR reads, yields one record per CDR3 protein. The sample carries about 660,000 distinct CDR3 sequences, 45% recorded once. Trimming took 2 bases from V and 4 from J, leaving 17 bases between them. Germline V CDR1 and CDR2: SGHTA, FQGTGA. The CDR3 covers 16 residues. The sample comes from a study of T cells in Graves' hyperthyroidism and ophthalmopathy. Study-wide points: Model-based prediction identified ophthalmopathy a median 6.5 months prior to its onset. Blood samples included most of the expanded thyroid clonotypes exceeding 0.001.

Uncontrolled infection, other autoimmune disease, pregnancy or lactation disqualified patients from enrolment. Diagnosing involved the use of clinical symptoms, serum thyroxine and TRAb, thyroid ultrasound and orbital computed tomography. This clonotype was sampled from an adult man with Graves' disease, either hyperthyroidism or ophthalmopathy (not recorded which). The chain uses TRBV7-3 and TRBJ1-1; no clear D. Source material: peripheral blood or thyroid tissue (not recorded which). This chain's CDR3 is CASSLLRTALPTEAFF. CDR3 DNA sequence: TGTGCCAGCAGCTTACTTAGGACTGCCCTTCCCACTGAAGCTTTCTTT. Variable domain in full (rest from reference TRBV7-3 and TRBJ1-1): GAGVSQTPSNKVTEKGKYVELRCDPISGHTALYWYRQSLGQGPEFLIYFQGTGAADDSGLPNDRFFAVRPEGSVSTLKIQRTERGDSAVYLCASSLLRTALPTEAFFGQGTRLTVV.